The 9 T cell receptor beta chains in this list originate from one sample, sequenced in a study of CD8+ T cells in alopecia areata. cDNA serving as the sequencing template came from extracted, reverse transcribed RNA. Produced via immunoSEQ multiplex PCR; TCRdb's table is partial and in-frame only. Of around 190,000 clones listed, less than 70% are singletons. Treatment here: oral pan-JAK inhibitor, 5-10 mg twice daily. Sample: CD4+ T cells sorted from blood, taken around week 50, from a patient treated with tofacitinib. All receptors come from a human donor with alopecia areata.

J is TRBJ2-1 and V is TRBV5-5; D possibly uses TRBD1 or TRBD2 (6 bases each). Trimming took off 2 bases at V and 6 bases at J, with 12 bases between the two ends. Germline V gene sequence: CDR1 SGHKS, CDR2 YYEKEE (reference sequence). This CDR3 is built from 14 residues. The CDR3 here is CASSFRGQSNEQFF. In DNA form, the CDR3 reads TGTGCCAGCAGCTTCCGGGGGCAAAGCAATGAGCAGTTCTTC.

DNA for the CDR3: TGTGCCAGCAGTTCTACTAGCGCCTCAAAGGCGGGGGAGCTGTTTTTT. Translating it yields CASSSTSASKAGELFF. This rearrangement joins TRBV6-5 to TRBJ2-2, with 7 bases matching TRBD2. Germline V gene sequence: CDR1 MNHEY, CDR2 SVGAGI. V lost 4 bases to trimming and J lost 8 bases; unmatched junction nucleotides: 13. CDR3 length: 16 residues.

Remarks on this clone: Additional DNA sequences in this sample encode the identical CDR3. The rearrangement links TRBV9 to TRBJ1-1; D unresolved. V lost 0 bases and J 0 bases, leaving 3 bases between the germline ends. This CDR3 has 13 residues. Germline V gene data show CDR1 as SGDLS and CDR2 as YYNGEE. The CDR3 reads CASSVEVNTEAFF. The CDR3 DNA is TGTGCCAGCAGCGTAGAAGTGAACACTGAAGCTTTCTTT.

The chain carries TRBV29-1 and TRBJ2-7; 7 bases map to TRBD1. Looked up from germline, CDR1 is SQVTM and CDR2 is ANQGSEA. The J segment lost 2 bases and the V segment lost 8 bases, leaving 6 bases of the junction unmatched. This CDR3 has 12 amino acids. The CDR3 nucleotides are TGCAGCACTCGGGACAGAACCTACGAGCAGTACTTC. This gives the protein CSTRDRTYEQYF.

The chain couples TRBV4-3 to TRBJ2-7, with D unclear. Germline V gene data show CDR1 as LGHNA and CDR2 as YSLEER. With 5 bases removed from V and 1 base from J, the gap between germline ends came to 9 bases. The CDR3 spans 13 residues. Here the CDR3 reads CASSVDISYEQYF. DNA for the CDR3: TGCGCCAGCAGCGTTGACATTTCCTACGAGCAGTACTTC.

Comment on this clone: An end of the junction does not agree with germline; a read error may underlie this. The chain uses TRBV29-1 and TRBJ2-3, with no clear D. The germline gives CDR1 SQVTM, CDR2 ANQGSEA. This CDR3 contains 8 residues. The CDR3 DNA reads TGCAGCGTTGAATCAGCCCGGTTT. Amino acid sequence: CSVESARF.

The genes are TRBV27 and TRBJ1-6; TRBD1 is a possible D gene (5 bases). Trimming took off 6 bases at V and 0 bases at J, with 6 bases between the two ends. The V gene's germline CDR1 is MNHEY and CDR2 SMNVEV (reference sequence). CDR3 length: 14 residues. CDR3 amino acids: CASRDNSYNSPLHF. The CDR3 DNA reads TGTGCCAGCAGGGACAACTCCTATAATTCACCCCTCCACTTT.

The chain uses TRBV6-6 and TRBJ2-5; perhaps TRBD1 as D (5 bases). This CDR3 region has 13 residues. Between the trimmed V and J ends, which lost 5 bases and 5 bases, there was a span of 12 bases. Germline V lookup: CDR1 MNHNY, CDR2 SVGAGI (reference sequence). The CDR3: CASSTGIGETQYF. In nucleotides, the CDR3 is TGTGCCAGCAGTACAGGCATTGGGGAGACCCAGTACTTC.

The CDR3 region has the DNA TGTGCCAGCAAAATTCGGGATGGCCGACAGTCCTACGAGCAGTACTTC. Protein product: CASKIRDGRQSYEQYF. V and J are TRBV27 and TRBJ2-7, with D perhaps assigned TRBD1 or TRBD2 (5 bases each). The CDR3 loop spans 16 amino acids. Germline V gene lookup returns CDR1 MNHEY and CDR2 SMNVEV (reference sequence). The V end was cut by 7 bases, the J end by 1 base, with 20 bases between.